The subject of this entry is one T cell receptor (beta chain). What it recognizes is unknown. The data belong to a study of cytomegalovirus exposure and HLA in healthy donors. Study outcomes and limitations: Rare sequences made up most TCRs, while some public TCRs were found in many donors. The productive fraction for most TCR beta V segments was about 87% or about 30% in an earlier analysis. Common viral pathogens were later found to be apparently linked to several of the most significant clusters.

Per germline, CDR1 SEHNR and CDR2 FQNEAQ (reference sequence). CDR3 length equals 15 residues. V was clipped by 5 bases and J by 5 bases; unmatched bases: 8. With 60 Vbeta and 13 Jbeta primers, the PCR was carried out. Clones were sequenced by immunoSEQ multiplex PCR, and TCRdb holds only the in-frame ones, with some missing. The sample lists 200,000 to 250,000 clones, over 80% occurring once. The chain combines TRBV7-9 with TRBJ1-1; 10 bases fit TRBD1. Sequenced material: PBMCs. The sequence was collected from a woman in her thirties or forties in good health and CMV-seropositive. CDR3 residues: CASSPSRDRGTEAFF. CDR3 in DNA: TGTGCCAGCAGCCCGAGCCGGGACAGGGGTACTGAAGCTTTCTTT.